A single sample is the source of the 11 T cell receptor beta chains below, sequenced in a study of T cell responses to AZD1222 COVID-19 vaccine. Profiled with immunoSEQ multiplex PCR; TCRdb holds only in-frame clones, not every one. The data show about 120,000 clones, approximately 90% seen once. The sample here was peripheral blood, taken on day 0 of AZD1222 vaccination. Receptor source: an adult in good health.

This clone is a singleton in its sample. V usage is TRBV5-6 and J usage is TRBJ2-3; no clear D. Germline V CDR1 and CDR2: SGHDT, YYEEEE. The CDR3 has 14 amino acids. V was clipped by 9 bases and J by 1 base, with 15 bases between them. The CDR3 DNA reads TGTGCCACCGTGGTCGCAGGAGGCACAGATACGCAGTATTTT. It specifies CATVVAGGTDTQYF. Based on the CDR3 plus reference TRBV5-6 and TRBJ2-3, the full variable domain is DAGVTQSPTHLIKTRGQQVTLRCSPKSGHDTVSWYQQALGQGPQFIFQYYEEEERQRGNFPDRFSGHQFPNYSSELNVNALLLGDSALYLCATVVAGGTDTQYFGPGTRLTVL.

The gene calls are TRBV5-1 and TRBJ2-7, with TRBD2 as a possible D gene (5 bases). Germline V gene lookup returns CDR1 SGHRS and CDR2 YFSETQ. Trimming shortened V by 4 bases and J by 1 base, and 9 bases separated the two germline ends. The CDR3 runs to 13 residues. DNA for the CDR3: TGCGCCAGCAGCCCCCCGGGGTCCTACGAGCAGTACTTC. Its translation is CASSPPGSYEQYF.

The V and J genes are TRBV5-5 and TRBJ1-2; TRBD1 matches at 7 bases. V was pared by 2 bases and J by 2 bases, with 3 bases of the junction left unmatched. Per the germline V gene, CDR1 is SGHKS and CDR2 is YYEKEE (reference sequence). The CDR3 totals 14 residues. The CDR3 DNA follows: TGTGCCAGCAGCTTCTCGACAGGGAACTATGGCTACACCTTC. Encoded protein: CASSFSTGNYGYTF.

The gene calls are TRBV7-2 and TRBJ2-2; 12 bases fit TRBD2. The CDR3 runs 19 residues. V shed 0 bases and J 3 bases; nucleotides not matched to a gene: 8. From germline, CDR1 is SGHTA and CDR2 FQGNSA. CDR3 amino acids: CASSLARLAGGPYTGELFF. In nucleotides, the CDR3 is TGTGCCAGCAGCTTAGCGCGGCTAGCGGGGGGGCCCTACACCGGGGAGCTGTTTTTT.

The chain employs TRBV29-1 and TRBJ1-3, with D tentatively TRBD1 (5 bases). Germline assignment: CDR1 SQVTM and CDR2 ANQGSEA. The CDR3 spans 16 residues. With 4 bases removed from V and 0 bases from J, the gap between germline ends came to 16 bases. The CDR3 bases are TGCAGCGTTGGCGGGGGAGAATGGAGCTCTGGAAACACCATATATTTT. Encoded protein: CSVGGGEWSSGNTIYF.

CDR3 amino acids: CASSYTVTNQPQHF. In DNA, the CDR3 is TGTGCCAGCAGTTACACAGTGACCAATCAGCCCCAGCATTTT. V usage is TRBV6-6 and J usage is TRBJ1-5; unclear D gene. Germline CDR1 reads MNHNY; CDR2 reads SVGAGI (reference sequence). CDR3 length: 14 amino acids. Trimming cost V 2 bases and J 3 bases, with 8 bases left between them.

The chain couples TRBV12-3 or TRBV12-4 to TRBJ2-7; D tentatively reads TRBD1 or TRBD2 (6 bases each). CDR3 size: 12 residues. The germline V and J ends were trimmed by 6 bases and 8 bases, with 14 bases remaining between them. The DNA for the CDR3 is TGTGCCAGCAGATCTAAGGGGGGACAGCAGTACTTC. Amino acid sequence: CASRSKGGQQYF.

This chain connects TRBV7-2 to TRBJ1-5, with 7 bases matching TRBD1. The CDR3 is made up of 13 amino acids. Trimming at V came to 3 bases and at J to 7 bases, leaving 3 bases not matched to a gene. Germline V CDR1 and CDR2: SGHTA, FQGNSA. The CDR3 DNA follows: TGTGCCAGCAGCTTTACAGGGGTCCAGCCCCAGCATTTT. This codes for CASSFTGVQPQHF. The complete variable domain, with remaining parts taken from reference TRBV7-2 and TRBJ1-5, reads GAGVSQSPSNKVTEKGKDVELRCDPISGHTALYWYRQSLGQGLEFLIYFQGNSAPDKSGLPSDRFSAERTGGSVSTLTIQRTQQEDSAVYLCASSFTGVQPQHFGDGTRLSIL.

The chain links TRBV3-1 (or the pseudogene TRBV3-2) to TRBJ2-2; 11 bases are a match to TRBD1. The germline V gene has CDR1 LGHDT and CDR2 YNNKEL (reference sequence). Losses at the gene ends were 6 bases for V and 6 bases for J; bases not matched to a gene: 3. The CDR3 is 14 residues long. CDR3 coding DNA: TGTGCCAGCAGTTGGACAGGGGGCTCCGGGGAGCTGTTTTTT. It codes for CASSWTGGSGELFF.

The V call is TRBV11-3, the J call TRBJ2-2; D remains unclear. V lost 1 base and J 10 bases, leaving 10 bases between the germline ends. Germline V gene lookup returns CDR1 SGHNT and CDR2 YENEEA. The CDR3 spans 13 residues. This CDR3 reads CASSLGGAMELFF. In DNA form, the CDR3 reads TGTGCCAGCAGCTTAGGAGGCGCGATGGAGCTGTTTTTT. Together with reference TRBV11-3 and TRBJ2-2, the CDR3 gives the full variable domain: EAGVVQSPRYKIIEKKQPVAFWCNPISGHNTLYWYLQNLGQGPELLIRYENEEAVDDSQLPKDRFSAERLKGVDSTLKIQPAELGDSAVYLCASSLGGAMELFFGEGSRLTVL.

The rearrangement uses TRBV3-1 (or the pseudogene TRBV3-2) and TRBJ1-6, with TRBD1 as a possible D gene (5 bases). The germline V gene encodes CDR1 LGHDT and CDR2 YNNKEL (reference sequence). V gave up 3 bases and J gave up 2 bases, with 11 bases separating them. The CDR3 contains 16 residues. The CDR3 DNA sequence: TGTGCCAGCAGCCACACAGGTAGAACCTATAATTCACCCCTCCACTTT. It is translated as CASSHTGRTYNSPLHF.